Reported below is one TCR beta chain. Its antigen is undetermined. This entry belongs to a study of OX40 agonist ivuxolimab in advanced cancers. Across the study: One patient with hepatocellular carcinoma and two with cutaneous melanoma, three in all, had partial responses.

General study findings and limits: Low normalized clonal expansion also occurred in some nonresponding patients.

The V and J ends lost 6 bases and 1 base respectively, with 3 bases between them. Per the germline V gene, CDR1 is MNHEY and CDR2 is SVGAGI. This CDR3 is built from 11 residues. Assay: immunoSEQ multiplex PCR; the TCRdb copy retains only in-frame clones and omits some. The top ten clones hold less than 7.5% of a sample with around 69,000 clones, roughly nine tenths of them seen once. Sequenced material: CD4+ or CD8+ T cells sorted from blood, taken in a trial of the OX40 agonist ivuxolimab. The V call is TRBV6-5, the J call TRBJ1-1; D unresolved. This TCR derives from an adult with an advanced solid tumor such as melanoma, head and neck, liver or kidney cancer. The CDR3 sequence: CASRENTEAFF. The DNA of the CDR3 is TGTGCCAGCAGAGAGAACACTGAAGCTTTCTTT.